These 26 T cell receptor beta chains originate from one sample sequenced in a study of T-cell memory formation after mild COVID-19 (dated by TCRdb to 2020 to 2023). The receptor library was made with 5' RACE. Instrument used: Illumina NovaSeq 6000. TCRdb applied fastp at Q25 and MiXCR to the public reads, then kept only in-frame beta chains. Rows matching on CDR3 protein sequence are summarized as one entry with the most common DNA and genes. The sample table shows roughly 580,000 distinct CDR3 sequences, and around 17% are seen once. More than 10% of the sample is taken by the ten largest. The sample taken for sequencing was PBMCs or a T cell subset sorted from them (not recorded which). The receptors derive from an adult woman who had mild COVID-19 (a few samples of this study predate the infection). The sample titles of this study are shuffled in the database, so cell type and time point are left out; the donor was told from shared clones.

This clonotype was counted many times. The chain couples TRBV7-6 to TRBJ2-1; weak D call: TRBD2 (6 bases). Germline assignment: CDR1 SGHVS and CDR2 FNYEAQ. CDR3 length: 15 residues. Trimming took 2 bases from V and 5 from J, leaving 13 bases between them. CDR3: CASSLLEGPHNEQFF. CDR3 sequence (DNA): TGTGCCAGCAGCTTATTGGAGGGTCCCCACAATGAGCAGTTCTTC.

The gene calls are TRBV7-9 and TRBJ1-1; D gene unclear. Germline V CDR1 and CDR2: SEHNR, FQNEAQ (reference sequence). Trimming pared 4 bases from V and 4 bases from J, leaving 10 bases between. This CDR3 has 13 residues. The CDR3 loop reads CASSSQPGTEAFF. CDR3 DNA sequence: TGTGCCAGCAGCTCCCAGCCGGGCACTGAAGCTTTCTTT.

This clonotype was detected only a few times. V and J are TRBV29-1 and TRBJ2-2, with D possibly being TRBD2 (5 bases). V was shortened by 5 bases and J by 3 bases, with 10 bases between the two germline ends. The germline CDR1 and CDR2 sequences are SQVTM and ANQGSEA. The CDR3 length is 13 residues. CDR3 in DNA: TGCAGCGTTAAGCGGATAGACACCGGGGAGCTGTTTTTT. Residues: CSVKRIDTGELFF.

This clonotype was seen a few times. The CDR3 nucleotides read TGCGCCAGCAGCTCGGACAGGGCCTCTGGGGCCAACGTCCTGACTTTC. This sequence encodes CASSSDRASGANVLTF. The gene calls are TRBV5-1 and TRBJ2-6; 8 positions match TRBD1. With V trimmed by 3 bases and J by 0 bases, 2 bases remained unmatched. CDR3 length: 16 residues. Germline V gene sequence: CDR1 SGHRS, CDR2 YFSETQ.

A few counts support this clonotype. The chain joins TRBV3-1 to TRBJ1-2; TRBD1 matches at 11 bases. The CDR3 sequence is 15 residues long. V was pared by 3 bases and J by 3 bases, with 3 bases of the junction left unmatched. Germline values: CDR1 LGHDT, CDR2 YNNKEL (reference sequence). Written as DNA, the CDR3 is TGTGCCAGCAGCCAGGACAGGGGGCTCTACTATGGCTACACCTTC. Protein product: CASSQDRGLYYGYTF. Full variable domain (rest looked up from reference TRBV3-1 and TRBJ1-2): DTAVSQTPKYLVTQMGNDKSIKCEQNLGHDTMYWYKQDSKKFLKIMFSYNNKELIINETVPNRFSPKSPDKAHLNLHINSLELGDSAVYFCASSQDRGLYYGYTFGSGTRLTVV.

This clonotype was observed a few times. The chain is built from TRBV12-3 or TRBV12-4 and TRBJ2-2, with D uncertain. The CDR3 sequence is 12 residues long. Trimming cost V 4 bases and J 7 bases, with 7 bases left between them. The chain's CDR3 is CASSSGYGELFF. CDR3 DNA: TGTGCCAGCAGTTCTGGGTACGGGGAGCTGTTTTTT.

This sequence joins TRBV11-3 and TRBJ2-1; tentative D call: TRBD2 (5 bases). CDR1 and CDR2 (germline): SGHNT, YENEEA. The CDR3 sequence is 16 residues long. V lost 5 bases to trimming and J lost 4 bases, with 18 bases between them. CDR3 bases: TGTGCCAGCAGCCCCCGGAGGAGCAGAGAATACAATGAGCAGTTCTTC. It codes for CASSPRRSREYNEQFF.

The chain uses TRBV15 and TRBJ2-1, with TRBD2 matching over 9 bases. The V segment lost 1 base and the J segment 5 bases; nucleotides outside the gene matches: 6. Germline V gene sequence: CDR1 LNHNV, CDR2 YYDKDF (reference sequence). The CDR3 consists of 16 residues. CDR3 DNA sequence: TGTGCCACCAGCAGAGGATTCGGACTAGCGAACAATGAGCAGTTCTTC. The encoded protein is CATSRGFGLANNEQFF.

This clonotype showed up just a few times. J is TRBJ1-3 and V is TRBV4-1; TRBD1 might be the D (6 bases). This CDR3 contains 15 residues. The V gene lost 1 base and the J gene lost 2 bases, with 9 bases spanning the gap. Looked up from germline, CDR1 is MGHRA and CDR2 is YSYEKL. CDR3 nucleotides: TGCGCCAGCAGCCAAGGTGGGGGCACTGGAAACACCATATATTTT. Its protein product is CASSQGGGTGNTIYF.

The chain carries TRBV12-3 or TRBV12-4 and TRBJ2-1, with 7 bases identical to TRBD1. CDR3 length: 14 residues. V dropped 3 bases and J dropped 8; count of bases not matched to a gene: 7. As DNA, the CDR3 is TGTGCCAGCAGTTTGACAGGGTTAGGCGATGAGCAGTTCTTC. It translates to CASSLTGLGDEQFF.

This clonotype was observed a single time. The chain is built from TRBV3-1 and TRBJ1-5, with D hard to call. Germline assignment: CDR1 LGHDT and CDR2 YNNKEL (reference sequence). This CDR3 spans 15 amino acids. V was shortened by 3 bases and J by 3 bases, with 12 bases between the two germline ends. Written as DNA, the CDR3 is TGTGCCAGCAGCCAGGGAGGGATAAACAATCAGCCCCAGCATTTT. As protein: CASSQGGINNQPQHF.

This clonotype has a handful of counts. This chain connects TRBV5-1 to TRBJ2-1; D is unresolved. The CDR3 is made up of 14 amino acids. The V end lost 1 base, the J end lost 5 bases, and 10 bases lay between the germline ends. CDR1 and CDR2 from the germline V gene are SGHRS and YFSETQ. CDR3 bases: TGCGCCAGCAGCTTGAGTTGGTCCAACAATGAGCAGTTCTTC. The encoded protein is CASSLSWSNNEQFF. Based on the CDR3 plus reference TRBV5-1 and TRBJ2-1, the full variable domain is KAGVTQTPRYLIKTRGQQVTLSCSPISGHRSVSWYQQTPGQGLQFLFEYFSETQRNKGNFPGRFSGRQFSNSRSEMNVSTLELGDSALYLCASSLSWSNNEQFFGPGTRLTVL.

This clonotype was seen only a few times. V and J are TRBV12-3 or TRBV12-4 and TRBJ2-1, with 14 bases matching TRBD2. The CDR3 extends over 17 amino acids. V was pared by 7 bases and J by 3 bases, with 8 bases of the junction left unmatched. The CDR3, as DNA: TGTGCCAGCACCACCCGGACTAGCGGGAGGAACTACAATGAGCAGTTCTTC. Translated, it gives CASTTRTSGRNYNEQFF.

J is TRBJ1-2 and V is TRBV19; a weak D match, TRBD1 (6 bases). The CDR3 runs 14 residues. Germline CDR1 and CDR2: LNHDA and SQIVND (reference sequence). V shed 1 base and J shed 3 bases, with 9 bases lying between them. CDR3: CASSIGDTDYGYTF. In DNA form, the CDR3 reads TGTGCCAGTAGTATAGGGGACACAGACTATGGCTACACCTTC.

The rearrangement uses TRBV9 and TRBJ2-7, with 9 bases identical to TRBD2. The CDR3 length is 14 residues. Per the germline V gene, CDR1 is SGDLS and CDR2 is YYNGEE. V was clipped by 4 bases and J by 2 bases; unmatched bases: 4. DNA of the CDR3: TGTGCCAGCAGCTCGCGGGGGGGTCCCTACGAGCAGTACTTC. Translation: CASSSRGGPYEQYF.

This clonotype was observed a few times. J is TRBJ2-7 and V is TRBV5-6, with D possibly being TRBD2 (5 bases). The CDR3 has 14 amino acids. Deletions cut 4 bases from V and 0 bases from J, with 11 bases between. Germline values: CDR1 SGHDT, CDR2 YYEEEE. CDR3 residues: CASSMNRGSYEQYF. The CDR3 coding sequence is TGTGCCAGCAGCATGAACCGGGGCTCCTACGAGCAGTACTTC. The full variable domain, rest sourced from reference TRBV5-6 and TRBJ2-7, is DAGVTQSPTHLIKTRGQQVTLRCSPKSGHDTVSWYQQALGQGPQFIFQYYEEEERQRGNFPDRFSGHQFPNYSSELNVNALLLGDSALYLCASSMNRGSYEQYFGPGTRLTVT.

This clonotype was seen ten or more times. The V gene is TRBV7-9, the J gene TRBJ2-1, with TRBD1 matching over 12 bases. Germline values: CDR1 SEHNR, CDR2 FQNEAQ (reference sequence). V lost 1 base to trimming and J lost 3 bases; unmatched junction nucleotides: 7. The CDR3 sequence is 18 residues long. This chain's CDR3 is CASSLGLGQGALYNEQFF. The CDR3 DNA follows: TGTGCCAGCAGCTTAGGACTGGGACAGGGGGCTCTCTACAATGAGCAGTTCTTC.

This clonotype was seen a few times. V is TRBV19 and J is TRBJ2-1, with a tentative D call TRBD1 (7 bases). V was trimmed by 7 bases and J by 6 bases, leaving 13 bases between them. Germline CDR1 LNHDA, CDR2 SQIVND (reference sequence). The CDR3 covers 13 residues. CDR3: CASKNRGGNEQFF. Here the CDR3 DNA reads TGTGCCAGTAAGAACAGGGGAGGCAATGAGCAGTTCTTC.

J is TRBJ2-3 and V is TRBV5-1; tentative D call: TRBD2 (5 bases). V was shortened by 3 bases and J by 0 bases, with 11 bases between the two germline ends. The V gene's germline CDR1 is SGHRS and CDR2 YFSETQ. The CDR3 length is 15 residues. CDR3 amino acids: CASSYGGSSTDTQYF. The CDR3 nucleotides are TGCGCCAGCAGCTACGGCGGGTCTAGCACAGATACGCAGTATTTT. Together with reference TRBV5-1 and TRBJ2-3, the CDR3 gives the full variable domain: KAGVTQTPRYLIKTRGQQVTLSCSPISGHRSVSWYQQTPGQGLQFLFEYFSETQRNKGNFPGRFSGRQFSNSRSEMNVSTLELGDSALYLCASSYGGSSTDTQYFGPGTRLTVL.

The chain links TRBV7-9 to TRBJ2-4; D assignment may be TRBD1 or TRBD2 (5 bases each). The germline V gene encodes CDR1 SEHNR and CDR2 FQNEAQ (reference sequence). The germline V and J ends were trimmed by 8 bases and 5 bases, with 10 bases remaining between them. The CDR3 totals 12 residues. The CDR3 sequence: CASGPGQNIQYF. CDR3 sequence (DNA): TGTGCCAGCGGTCCGGGACAAAACATTCAGTACTTC.

This chain links TRBV6-6 with TRBJ2-1, with D maybe TRBD2 (6 bases). This CDR3 comprises 14 residues. Germline CDR1 MNHNY, CDR2 SVGAGI (reference sequence). The V end lost 6 bases, the J end lost 9 bases, and 18 bases lay between the germline ends. This CDR3 is CASSRTTSLREQFF. For the CDR3, the DNA is TGTGCCAGCAGCCGTACGACTAGTTTGCGTGAGCAGTTCTTC.

The chain uses TRBV29-1 and TRBJ2-7; 8 bases line up with TRBD1. CDR1 is SQVTM and CDR2 is ANQGSEA in the germline V gene. Losses at the gene ends were 1 base for V and 3 bases for J; bases not matched to a gene: 5. The CDR3 has 14 residues. The DNA for the CDR3 is TGCAGCGTTGAAGGGACAGGGACCCTCTACGAGCAGTACTTC. Residues: CSVEGTGTLYEQYF.

This clonotype was observed a few times. The gene calls are TRBV4-1 and TRBJ1-2; 7 bases are shared with TRBD1. V was clipped by 0 bases and J by 2 bases; unmatched bases: 0. The CDR3 loop spans 14 amino acids. Germline V lookup: CDR1 MGHRA, CDR2 YSYEKL. CDR3 DNA sequence: TGCGCCAGCAGCCAAGAGGGACAGAACTATGGCTACACCTTC. Translation: CASSQEGQNYGYTF.

This clonotype was observed a handful of times. The gene calls are TRBV20-1 and TRBJ2-3, with D perhaps matching TRBD1 or TRBD2 (7 bases each). V lost 4 bases to trimming and J lost 2 bases, with 19 bases between them. Germline CDR1 and CDR2: DFQATT and SNEGSKA (reference sequence). CDR3 length: 16 residues. As DNA, the CDR3 is TGCAGTGCTACCCGACGACAGGGAGGGAACACAGATACGCAGTATTTT. This gives the protein CSATRRQGGNTDTQYF.

In DNA, the CDR3 is TGTGCCAGCAGCTTGGGCAGGCTGTATGGGGCGGACACTGAAGCTTTCTTT. Translating it yields CASSLGRLYGADTEAFF. V usage is TRBV5-5 and J usage is TRBJ1-1; D may be TRBD1 (5 bases). The V and J ends lost 0 bases and 3 bases respectively, with 18 bases between them. The CDR3 length is 17 residues. The germline gives CDR1 SGHKS, CDR2 YYEKEE (reference sequence).

The chain recombines TRBV29-1 with TRBJ2-2; 9 bases line up with TRBD2. Germline V gives CDR1 SQVTM, CDR2 ANQGSEA. V trimming: 0 bases; J trimming: 7 bases; junction bases outside the gene matches: 3. There are 14 residues in the CDR3. In DNA, the CDR3 is TGCAGCGTTGAAGAGGGACTAGCAGTCGGGGAGCTGTTTTTT. Protein product: CSVEEGLAVGELFF.